The next 25 T cell receptor beta chains were all read from a single sample in a study of cytomegalovirus exposure and HLA in healthy donors. The PCR used 60 Vbeta and 13 Jbeta primers. This table comes from immunoSEQ multiplex PCR, and its TCRdb copy is limited to in-frame clones, with some not included. There are some 140,000 clones in the sample; about 80% occur only once, and under 1.5% lies in the top ten. The specimen was PBMCs. These receptors all come from a man between 45 and 60 years old in good health and CMV-seronegative.

V gene TRBV7-2 combines with J gene TRBJ1-2; TRBD1 aligns across 7 bases. V was clipped by 5 bases and J by 1 base; unmatched bases: 10. Germline V gene lookup returns CDR1 SGHTA and CDR2 FQGNSA. This CDR3 has 16 amino acids. The CDR3 reads CASSLVPGQSNYGYTF. CDR3 DNA: TGTGCCAGCAGCCTCGTACCGGGACAGAGTAACTATGGCTACACCTTC.

The chain couples TRBV28 to TRBJ1-1, with D maybe TRBD1 (5 bases). Germline V gene lookup returns CDR1 MDHEN and CDR2 SYDVKM. This CDR3 spans 12 amino acids. Trimming pared 6 bases from V and 8 bases from J, leaving 13 bases between. CDR3 protein: CASRGSTVEAFF. CDR3 sequence (DNA): TGTGCCAGCAGGGGATCGACAGTAGAAGCTTTCTTT.

The V and J genes are TRBV5-1 and TRBJ2-3; 10 nucleotides match TRBD1. The trim removed 0 bases at V and 4 bases at J, leaving 5 bases unmatched. The germline gives CDR1 SGHRS, CDR2 YFSETQ. This CDR3 comprises 16 residues. The CDR3 sequence: CASSLVGQGKPDTQYF. The DNA for the CDR3 is TGCGCCAGCAGCTTGGTGGGACAGGGGAAACCAGATACGCAGTATTTT.

A remark on this clone: Relative to the germline gene, one junction end is altered; a read error may explain this. At the DNA level, this CDR3 is encoded by other sequences in the same sample as well. The chain carries TRBV5-6 and TRBJ1-2, with a tentative D call TRBD1 (5 bases). The CDR3 consists of 14 residues. Per the germline V gene, CDR1 is SGHDT and CDR2 is YYEEEE. In nucleotides, the CDR3 is TGCGCCAGCAGCCAAACCGGGTCTAGGGGTGGCTACACCTTC. It yields the protein CASSQTGSRGGYTF.

CDR3 loop: CSVLFGNTDTQYF. In DNA form, the CDR3 reads TGCAGCGTTCTTTTCGGTAACACAGATACGCAGTATTTT. The rearrangement joins TRBV29-1 to TRBJ2-3; D uncertain. The CDR3 extends over 13 amino acids. Between the trimmed V and J ends, which lost 5 bases and 2 bases, there was a span of 11 bases. Germline assignment: CDR1 SQVTM and CDR2 ANQGSEA.

The chain is built from TRBV29-1 and TRBJ2-2; 8 nucleotides line up with TRBD1. Germline V lookup: CDR1 SQVTM, CDR2 ANQGSEA. The V and J ends lost 5 bases and 6 bases, in that order; junction bases with no gene match: 2. The CDR3 is made up of 12 amino acids. CDR3 DNA sequence: TGCAGCGTTCGGACAGGGTCCGGGGAGCTGTTTTTT. Translating it yields CSVRTGSGELFF.

This clone was detected a few times. The chain employs TRBV19 and TRBJ2-5; D gene ambiguous. The CDR3 covers 11 residues. Trimming took off 5 bases at V and 5 bases at J, with 6 bases between the two ends. CDR1 LNHDA and CDR2 SQIVND come from the germline V gene (reference sequence). The CDR3 nucleotides are TGTGCCAGTAGTTCCCGGGAGACCCAGTACTTC. Translated: CASSSRETQYF.

Regarding this clone: Mismatch with germline at one junction end may stem from a read error. The chain joins TRBV7-7 to TRBJ2-2; 14 positions agree with TRBD2. The CDR3 loop spans 16 amino acids. CDR1 and CDR2 (germline): SSHAT, FNYEAQ (reference sequence). The CDR3 loop is CASSPGLAGVTGELFF. The CDR3 DNA sequence: TGTGCTAGCAGCCCGGGACTAGCGGGAGTGACCGGGGAGCTGTTTTTT.

The CDR3 protein is CARSSGSHEQYF. The CDR3 bases are TGCGCCCGCTCTAGCGGGAGCCACGAGCAGTACTTC. V gene TRBV10-1 combines with J gene TRBJ2-7; 10 nucleotides match TRBD2. The CDR3 is 12 residues long. V was clipped by 11 bases and J by 5 bases; unmatched bases: 6. The germline CDR1 and CDR2 sequences are WNHNN and SYGVQD (reference sequence).

The J gene is TRBJ1-5, the V gene TRBV6-6; tentative D call: TRBD1 (6 bases). Trimming removed 7 bases from V and 4 bases from J, with 20 bases in between. The CDR3 is 16 amino acids. The germline V gene encodes CDR1 MNHNY and CDR2 SVGAGI (reference sequence). CDR3 coding DNA: TGTGCCAGCACTAGGACACCAGGGGTGGTTAATCAGCCCCAGCATTTT. Its protein is CASTRTPGVVNQPQHF.

Remarks on this clone: This same CDR3 is encoded by further DNA sequences in the sample. This sequence joins TRBV5-1 and TRBJ2-3, with TRBD2 matching over 13 bases. Germline CDR1 is SGHRS and CDR2 is YFSETQ. The CDR3 is made up of 16 amino acids. With 2 bases clipped from V and 1 base from J, the junction kept 1 base outside the gene matches. The CDR3 loop reads CASSFGLAGGTDTQYF. CDR3 DNA sequence: TGCGCCAGCAGCTTCGGACTAGCGGGGGGCACAGATACGCAGTATTTT.

Note on this clone: Other DNA sequences in the sample encode the same CDR3. The chain is built from TRBV18 and TRBJ1-1; TRBD1 agrees at 9 bases. Unmatched junction bases numbered 1, after V lost 3 bases and J lost 2 bases. Germline V gene data show CDR1 as KGHSH and CDR2 as LQKENI. The CDR3 covers 14 residues. The CDR3 nucleotides read TGTGCCAGCTCACCGGACAGGGGTAACACTGAAGCTTTCTTT. Protein sequence: CASSPDRGNTEAFF.

This clone appeared once. DNA of the CDR3: TGTGCCAGCTCACCCTCAGGGAACTCTGGGGCCAACGTCCTGACTTTC. Protein sequence: CASSPSGNSGANVLTF. This sequence joins TRBV18 and TRBJ2-6, with D perhaps TRBD1 (5 bases). V was cut by 3 bases and J by 0 bases, with 9 bases left in between. CDR1 is KGHSH and CDR2 is LQKENI in the germline V gene. This CDR3 spans 16 amino acids.

This sequence joins TRBV18 and TRBJ1-3; TRBD1 matches 7 bases. J lost 4 bases, V lost 0 bases, and 3 bases had no gene match. The CDR3 consists of 15 residues. Germline assignment: CDR1 KGHSH and CDR2 LQKENI. Written as DNA, the CDR3 is TGTGCCAGCTCACCACCGTACAGGGGCGGAAACACCATATATTTT. Encoded protein: CASSPPYRGGNTIYF.

V is TRBV28 and J is TRBJ2-2; maybe TRBD2 (5 bases). Trimming shortened V by 8 bases and J by 3 bases, and 13 bases separated the two germline ends. Per germline, CDR1 MDHEN and CDR2 SYDVKM. The CDR3 has 14 amino acids. The CDR3 DNA follows: TGTGCCAGCTCACTTTTGGGAGACACCGGGGAGCTGTTTTTT. Amino acids: CASSLLGDTGELFF.

This clone has just a few counts. This chain links TRBV2 with TRBJ1-1, with D possibly being TRBD1 (6 bases). This CDR3 has 14 amino acids. The germline V gene has CDR1 SNHLY and CDR2 FYNNEI. V dropped 4 bases and J dropped 2 bases, with 11 bases sitting between them. CDR3 DNA sequence: TGTGCCAGCAGTGTCGACAGGAGCAACACTGAAGCTTTCTTT. Translated: CASSVDRSNTEAFF.

This clone was seen a single time. This rearrangement joins TRBV7-2 to TRBJ2-7; 8 bases align to TRBD2. Germline V CDR1 and CDR2: SGHTA, FQGNSA. The CDR3 totals 14 residues. Trimming removed 5 bases from V and 2 bases from J; junction bases left unmatched: 5. As DNA, the CDR3 is TGTGCCAGCAGCGAGCCACTAGCGGCCTACGAGCAGTACTTC. Its translation is CASSEPLAAYEQYF. Full variable domain (outside the CDR3, taken from reference TRBV7-2 and TRBJ2-7): GAGVSQSPSNKVTEKGKDVELRCDPISGHTALYWYRQSLGQGLEFLIYFQGNSAPDKSGLPSDRFSAERTGGSVSTLTIQRTQQEDSAVYLCASSEPLAAYEQYFGPGTRLTVT.

The chain joins TRBV7-9 to TRBJ2-2, with TRBD2 as a possible D gene (5 bases). Per germline, CDR1 SEHNR and CDR2 FQNEAQ (reference sequence). The CDR3 totals 14 residues. With 0 bases removed from V and 7 bases from J, the gap between germline ends came to 9 bases. The CDR3 sequence: CASSLAGAVGELFF. The CDR3 DNA sequence: TGTGCCAGCAGCTTAGCGGGAGCTGTCGGGGAGCTGTTTTTT.

This clone came up once. The chain employs TRBV20-1 and TRBJ2-7; D possibly corresponds to TRBD2 (5 bases). Germline CDR1 and CDR2: DFQATT and SNEGSKA (reference sequence). Deletions cut 3 bases from V and 4 bases from J, with 7 bases between. This CDR3 spans 11 amino acids. The CDR3 DNA follows: TGCAGTGCTAGTCGGGGTTACGAGCAGTACTTC. As protein: CSASRGYEQYF.

The rearrangement links TRBV2 to TRBJ2-3, with 11 bases lining up with TRBD1. V was pared by 4 bases and J by 2 bases, with 2 bases of the junction left unmatched. Germline lookup yields CDR1 SNHLY and CDR2 FYNNEI. The CDR3 extends over 15 amino acids. In nucleotides, the CDR3 is TGTGCCAGCAGTGGGGACAGGGGGAACACAGATACGCAGTATTTT. Translation gives CASSGDRGNTDTQYF.

The CDR3 here is CASSSGASYNEQFF. CDR3 DNA: TGTGCCAGCAGCTCAGGGGCATCCTACAATGAGCAGTTCTTC. The rearrangement joins TRBV11-3 to TRBJ2-1, with D possibly being TRBD1 (6 bases). CDR1 SGHNT and CDR2 YENEEA come from the germline V gene. Trimming stripped 4 bases from V and 1 base from J, with 8 bases between. There are 14 residues in the CDR3.

The V call is TRBV4-1, the J call TRBJ1-2; D unresolved. Germline V gives CDR1 MGHRA, CDR2 YSYEKL. The CDR3 has 15 amino acids. V lost 0 bases, J lost 4 bases, and 12 bases lay in between. Here the CDR3 DNA reads TGCGCCAGCAGCCAAGATAGCAGATCTACCTATGGCTACACCTTC. It codes for CASSQDSRSTYGYTF.

The chain recombines TRBV28 with TRBJ2-3; 9 bases match TRBD2. V lost 2 bases to trimming and J lost 6 bases; unmatched junction nucleotides: 6. This CDR3 has 15 residues. CDR1 and CDR2 (germline): MDHEN, SYDVKM. CDR3: CASSLAGGQSDTQYF. The CDR3 coding sequence is TGTGCCAGCAGTTTAGCGGGAGGGCAGTCTGATACGCAGTATTTT.

The V gene is TRBV9, the J gene TRBJ2-5, with a weak D call TRBD2 (7 bases). The CDR3 extends over 16 amino acids. Trimming shortened V by 5 bases and J by 1 base, and 18 bases separated the two germline ends. Germline CDR1 and CDR2: SGDLS and YYNGEE. CDR3 sequence (DNA): TGTGCCAGCAGTCCCGGGGGGCGGAGACTCCAAGAGACCCAGTACTTC. Its translation is CASSPGGRRLQETQYF.

This clone was recorded once. The CDR3 loop reads CSVLDSLNYGYTF. Here the CDR3 DNA reads TGCAGCGTTTTGGACAGCCTGAACTATGGCTACACCTTC. The genes are TRBV29-1 and TRBJ1-2; possible D gene TRBD1, 6 bases. Trimming took 5 bases from V and 2 from J, leaving 12 bases between them. Germline assignment: CDR1 SQVTM and CDR2 ANQGSEA. CDR3 length: 13 amino acids. Filled out from reference TRBV29-1 and TRBJ1-2, the complete variable domain reads SAVISQKPSRDICQRGTSLTIQCQVDSQVTMMFWYRQQPGQSLTLIATANQGSEATYESGFVIDKFPISRPNLTFSTLTVSNMSPEDSSIYLCSVLDSLNYGYTFGSGTRLTVV.